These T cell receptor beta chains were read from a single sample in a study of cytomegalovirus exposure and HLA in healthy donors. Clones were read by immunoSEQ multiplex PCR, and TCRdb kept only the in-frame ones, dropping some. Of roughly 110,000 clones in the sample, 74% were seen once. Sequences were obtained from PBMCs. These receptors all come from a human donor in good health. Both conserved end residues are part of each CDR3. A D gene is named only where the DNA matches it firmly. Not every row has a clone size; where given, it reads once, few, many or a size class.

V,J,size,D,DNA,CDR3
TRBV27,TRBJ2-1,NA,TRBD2,TGTGCCACCGGGGGGGAGTCCTACAATGAGCAGTTCTTC,CATGGESYNEQFF
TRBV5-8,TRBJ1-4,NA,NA,TGTGCCAGCAGCCCCTCTCCGGACAGTCGAGGGGTAAAACTGTTTTTT,CASSPSPDSRGVKLFF
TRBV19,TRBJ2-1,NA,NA,TGTGCCAGTAGTACCCAAGCTGCATCCTCCTACAATGAGCAGTTCTTC,CASSTQAASSYNEQFF
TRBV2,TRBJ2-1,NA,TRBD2,TGTGCCAGCAGGTGGGGCGGGACGGGGGGCAATGAGCAGTTCTTC,CASRWGGTGGNEQFF
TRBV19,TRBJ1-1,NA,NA,TGTGCCAGTAGTCCCTCTGCGATCAGGGAGAACACTGAAGCTTTCTTT,CASSPSAIRENTEAFF
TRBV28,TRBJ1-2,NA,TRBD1,TGTGCCAGCAGTTTGACAGGGGCAGGAAGCTATGGCTACACCTTC,CASSLTGAGSYGYTF
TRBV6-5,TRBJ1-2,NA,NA,TGTGCCAGCGGTCGGGCCCCCGAGGGCGGCTACACCTTC,CASGRAPEGGYTF
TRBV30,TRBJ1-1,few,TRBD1,TGTGCCTGGAGGACAGGGGAACAAGCTTTCTTT,CAWRTGEQAFF
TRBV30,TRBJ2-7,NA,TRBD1,TGTGCCTGGAGTGTTCAGACAGGGACCTCCGAGCAGTACTTC,CAWSVQTGTSEQYF
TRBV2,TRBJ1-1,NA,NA,TGTGCCACCTCGGGGGTAGCGAACACTGAAGCTTTCTTT,CATSGVANTEAFF
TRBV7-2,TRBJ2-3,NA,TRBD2,TGTGCCAGCAGCTCGGGACTAGCTAAAGATACGCAGTATTTT,CASSSGLAKDTQYF
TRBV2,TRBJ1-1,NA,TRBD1,TGTGCCAGCATATGGACAGGTGAAGCTTTCTTT,CASIWTGEAFF
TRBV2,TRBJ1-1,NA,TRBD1,TGTGCCAGCAGTGTGTACCGGGACAGGGGTGTCCAGAGGATGAACACTGAAGCTTTCTTT,CASSVYRDRGVQRMNTEAFF
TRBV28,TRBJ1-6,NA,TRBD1,TGTGCCAGTCTCCTCTCGGGGACAGGCAATTCACCCCTCCACTTT,CASLLSGTGNSPLHF
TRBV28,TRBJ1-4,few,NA,TGTGCCAGCAGTTTGAGTGAAAAACTGTTTTTT,CASSLSEKLFF
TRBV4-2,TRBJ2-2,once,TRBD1,TGTGCCAGCAGCCAAGGGGGGACAGGGGTAGGCGGGGAGCTGTTTTTT,CASSQGGTGVGGELFF
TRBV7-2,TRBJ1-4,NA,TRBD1,TGTGCCAGCAGCGGATTCTCCGGGACAGGGAATGAAAAACTGTTTTTT,CASSGFSGTGNEKLFF
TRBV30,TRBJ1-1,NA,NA,TGTGCCTGGAGTATGATGACAAATACGAACACTGAAGCTTTCTTT,CAWSMMTNTNTEAFF
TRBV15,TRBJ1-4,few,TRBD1,TGTGCCACCAGCAGACCCGGGACAGGGAATGAAAAACTGTTTTTT,CATSRPGTGNEKLFF
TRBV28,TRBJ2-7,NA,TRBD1,TGTGCCAGCAGTTCCCGGACAGGGAGGACCTACGAGCAGTACTTC,CASSSRTGRTYEQYF
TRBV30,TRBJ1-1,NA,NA,TGTGCCTGGAGTCTCCGGGGGGCCATGAACACTGAAGCTTTCTTT,CAWSLRGAMNTEAFF
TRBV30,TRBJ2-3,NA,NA,TGTGCCTGGACCCCAGCTAGAAACACAGATACGCAGTATTTT,CAWTPARNTDTQYF
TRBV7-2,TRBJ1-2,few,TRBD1,TGTGCCAGCAGCCCCCAGCTCGGGACAGGGGGCGATGGCTACACCTTC,CASSPQLGTGGDGYTF
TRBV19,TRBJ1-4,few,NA,TGTGCCAGTACCTCACAGGGAGCAAAACTGTTTTTT,CASTSQGAKLFF
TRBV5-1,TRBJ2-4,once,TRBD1,TGCGCCAGCAGCAAGGCGGAACAGGGGATGGGGAACATTCAGTACTTC,CASSKAEQGMGNIQYF
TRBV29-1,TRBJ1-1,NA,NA,TGCAGCGTTGACAGGGCCCGGTCCGGTGAAGCTTTCTTT,CSVDRARSGEAFF
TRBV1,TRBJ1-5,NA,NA,TGCACCAGCAGCCAAGATGTAGTGGGCAATCAGCCCCAGCATTTT,CTSSQDVVGNQPQHF
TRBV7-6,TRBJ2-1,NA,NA,TGTGCCAGCAGCCCCTTGCCGCAACTTCAGCAGTTCTTC,CASSPLPQLQQFF
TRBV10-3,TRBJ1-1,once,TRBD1,TGTGCCACCCGACAGGGCGCTGAAGCTTTCTTT,CATRQGAEAFF
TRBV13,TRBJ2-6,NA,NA,TGTGCCAGCAGCTCAGAAAACTCTGGGGCCAACGTCCTGACTTTC,CASSSENSGANVLTF
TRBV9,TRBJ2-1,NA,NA,TGTGCCAGCAGCGTCTCAGTCTACAATGAGCAGTTCTTC,CASSVSVYNEQFF
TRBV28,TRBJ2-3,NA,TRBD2,TGTGCCAGCAGTGCCCCCACGGGGGGGACAGATACGCAGTATTTT,CASSAPTGGTDTQYF
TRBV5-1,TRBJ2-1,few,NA,TGCGCCAGCAGCCCGACACTCTTCTCCTACAATGAGCAGTTCTTC,CASSPTLFSYNEQFF
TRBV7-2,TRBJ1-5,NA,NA,TGTGCCAGCAGCTTATCGATCCTATCCCAGCCCCAGCATTTT,CASSLSILSQPQHF
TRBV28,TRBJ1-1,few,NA,TGTGCCAGCAGTCTGGAGGGTGAAGCTTTCTTT,CASSLEGEAFF
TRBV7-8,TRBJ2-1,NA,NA,TGTGCCAGCAGCTTAGGAGTCCAGGCGCTCGACAATGAGCAGTTCTTC,CASSLGVQALDNEQFF
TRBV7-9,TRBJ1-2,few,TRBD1,TGTGCCAGCAGCAATAAATGGGTTACAGGGGTCTATGGCTACACCTTC,CASSNKWVTGVYGYTF
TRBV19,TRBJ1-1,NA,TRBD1,TGTGCCAGTAGTGTCGGACAGGAAGAAGCTTTCTTT,CASSVGQEEAFF
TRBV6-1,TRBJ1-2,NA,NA,TGTGCCAGCCGACAGGAGCCCCTTAATGGCTACACCTTC,CASRQEPLNGYTF
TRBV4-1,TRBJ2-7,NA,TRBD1,TGCGCCAGCAGCCAAGAACCCCCATTCGCCGGGACAGTCTTCCACGAGCAGTACTTC,CASSQEPPFAGTVFHEQYF
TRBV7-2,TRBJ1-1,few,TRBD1,TGTGCCAGCACCGTGAGACAGGGTCCGAACACTGAAGCTTTCTTT,CASTVRQGPNTEAFF
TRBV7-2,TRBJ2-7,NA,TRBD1,TGTGCCAGCAGCCGAAACCCGGGACAGGGAAAGGCCGAGCAGTACTTC,CASSRNPGQGKAEQYF
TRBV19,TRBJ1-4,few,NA,TGTGCCAGTAGTTATGGACAGCGGACTAATGAAAAACTGTTTTTT,CASSYGQRTNEKLFF
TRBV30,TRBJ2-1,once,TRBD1,TGTGCCTGGAGTGCCGGGACAGTCTACAATGAGCAGTTCTTC,CAWSAGTVYNEQFF
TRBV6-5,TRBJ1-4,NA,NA,TGTGCCAGCAGCAGCACAGGGAATGAAAAACTGTTTTTT,CASSSTGNEKLFF
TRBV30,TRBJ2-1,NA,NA,TGTGCCTGGAAGATAGACGGGCGGCGGGGAGGTGAGCAGTTCTTC,CAWKIDGRRGGEQFF
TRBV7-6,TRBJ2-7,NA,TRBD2,TGTGCCAGCAGCTTGACTAGCGACTACGAGCAGTACTTC,CASSLTSDYEQYF
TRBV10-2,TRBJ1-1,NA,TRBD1,TGCGCCAGCGCGCAGGGGGTGAACACTGAAGCTTTCTTT,CASAQGVNTEAFF
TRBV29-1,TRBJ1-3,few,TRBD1,TGCAGCGTTGGCCTTGGACAGGCGGGAAACACCATATATTTT,CSVGLGQAGNTIYF
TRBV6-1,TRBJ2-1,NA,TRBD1,TGTGCCAGCAGTGAACGGACAGGGGGATGCAATGAGCAGTTCTTC,CASSERTGGCNEQFF
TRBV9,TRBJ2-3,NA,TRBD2,TGTGCCAGCAGCCCCGGACTAGCGGGAGGGGGAGATACGCAGTATTTT,CASSPGLAGGGDTQYF